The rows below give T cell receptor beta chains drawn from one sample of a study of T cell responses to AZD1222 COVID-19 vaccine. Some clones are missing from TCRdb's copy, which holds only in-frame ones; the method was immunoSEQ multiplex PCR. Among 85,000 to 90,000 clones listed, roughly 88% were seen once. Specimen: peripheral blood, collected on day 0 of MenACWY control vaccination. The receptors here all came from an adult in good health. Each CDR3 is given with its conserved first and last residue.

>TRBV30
CAWSYPGTTYHYEQYF
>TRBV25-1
CASSEPGGTDTQYF
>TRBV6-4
CASSESLASNEQYF
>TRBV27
CASSQLDRVEAFF
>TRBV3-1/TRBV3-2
CASSPRSSYNSPLHF
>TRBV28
CASLPITGGAGVHNQPQHF
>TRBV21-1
CASNQTGGWSNQPQHF
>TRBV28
CASSSQRGGGGLQPWGNQPQHF
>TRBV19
CASSVQGVTEAFF
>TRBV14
CASSFTVNYGYTF
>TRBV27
CASSLAHQFTGQGTNYGYTF
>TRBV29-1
CSVERGRETQYF
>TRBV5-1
CASSLEGGKHTGELFF
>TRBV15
CATRTNRGSKGEKLFF
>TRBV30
CAWSMGRESVSGYTF
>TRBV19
CASSSLRGTGGTEAFF
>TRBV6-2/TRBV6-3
CASSYPPGAPYEQYF
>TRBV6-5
CASRSGTVNSPLHF
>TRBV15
CATSRDLRGGTDTQYF
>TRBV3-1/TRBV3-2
CASSQGSHTEAFF
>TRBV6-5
CATQRGGLRRELFF
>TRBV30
CAWSALQGPDSPLHF
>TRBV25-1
CASRDIYEQYF
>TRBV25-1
CASSLGAYEQYF
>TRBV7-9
CASSLGHEPYEKLFF
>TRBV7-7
CASSLGRTGEQFF
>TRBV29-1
CSVARLAGGRSQETQYF
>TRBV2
CASSKQGFLYNSPLHF
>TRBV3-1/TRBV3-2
CASTRISGANVLTF
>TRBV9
CASSVGRLAAEQTGELFF
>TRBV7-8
CASSLWDTSGGSLETQYF
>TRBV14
CASSLRTQSNEKLFF
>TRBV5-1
CASSLAPGGDWTEAFF
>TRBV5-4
CASSYPTGGLYGYTF
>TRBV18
CASSPLSVRGRTTNYGYTF
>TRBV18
CASSPGQYSNQPQHF
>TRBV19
CASSMSRFYQPQHF
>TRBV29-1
CSARQAEGYGYTF
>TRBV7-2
CASSLVPGTRELFF
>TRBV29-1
CSAYGSWGETEAFF
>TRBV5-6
CASSPRTGGDYGYTF
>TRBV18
CASSPEIQETQYF
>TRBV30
CAWSSRGLNSPLHF
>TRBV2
CATWDNAYEQYF
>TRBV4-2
CASSQSGGEDTQYF
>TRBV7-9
CASSSGETQYF
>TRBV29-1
CSVMGRGGSPRMNTEAFF
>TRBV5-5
CASRMTWNTGELFF
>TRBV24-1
CATSDRSEKLFF
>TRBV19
CASRKTGQGINEQFF
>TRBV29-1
CSVRDSPNQPQHF
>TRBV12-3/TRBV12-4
CASSLSSSVEQYF
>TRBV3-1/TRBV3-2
CASSGDKVNYGYTF
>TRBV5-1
CASSLRSQGVNTGELFF
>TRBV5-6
CASSWGPQNNSPLHF